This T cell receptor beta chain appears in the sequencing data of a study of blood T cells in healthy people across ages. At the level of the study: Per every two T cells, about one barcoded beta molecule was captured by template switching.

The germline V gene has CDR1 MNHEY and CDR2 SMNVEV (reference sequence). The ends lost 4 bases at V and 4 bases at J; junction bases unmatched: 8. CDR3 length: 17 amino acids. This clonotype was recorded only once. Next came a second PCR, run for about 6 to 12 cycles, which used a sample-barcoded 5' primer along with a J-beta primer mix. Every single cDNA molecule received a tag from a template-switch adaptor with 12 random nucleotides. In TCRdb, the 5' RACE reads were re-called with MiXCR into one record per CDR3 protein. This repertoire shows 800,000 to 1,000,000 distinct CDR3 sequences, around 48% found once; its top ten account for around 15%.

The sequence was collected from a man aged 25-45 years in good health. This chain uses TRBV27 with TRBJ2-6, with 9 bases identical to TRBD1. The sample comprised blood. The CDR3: CASSSPGQGAGANVLTF. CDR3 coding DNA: TGTGCCAGCAGTTCTCCGGGACAGGGAGCGGGGGCCAACGTCCTGACTTTC.